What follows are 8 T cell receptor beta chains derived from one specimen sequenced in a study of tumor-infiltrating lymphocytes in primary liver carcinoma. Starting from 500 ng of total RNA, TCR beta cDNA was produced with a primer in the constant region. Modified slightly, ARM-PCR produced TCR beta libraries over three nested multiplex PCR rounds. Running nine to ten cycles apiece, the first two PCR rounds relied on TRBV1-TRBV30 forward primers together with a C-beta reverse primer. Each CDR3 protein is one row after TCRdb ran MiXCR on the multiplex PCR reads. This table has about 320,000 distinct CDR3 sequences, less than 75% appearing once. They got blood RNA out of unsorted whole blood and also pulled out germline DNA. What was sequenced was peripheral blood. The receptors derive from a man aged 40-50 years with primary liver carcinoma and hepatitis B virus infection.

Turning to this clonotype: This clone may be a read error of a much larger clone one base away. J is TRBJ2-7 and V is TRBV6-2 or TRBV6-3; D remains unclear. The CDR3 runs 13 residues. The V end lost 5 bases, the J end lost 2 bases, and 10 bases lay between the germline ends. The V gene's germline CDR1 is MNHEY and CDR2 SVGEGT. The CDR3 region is CASSRATTYEQYF. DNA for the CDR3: TGTGCCAGCAGTCGTGCGACAACCTACGAGCAGTACTTC.

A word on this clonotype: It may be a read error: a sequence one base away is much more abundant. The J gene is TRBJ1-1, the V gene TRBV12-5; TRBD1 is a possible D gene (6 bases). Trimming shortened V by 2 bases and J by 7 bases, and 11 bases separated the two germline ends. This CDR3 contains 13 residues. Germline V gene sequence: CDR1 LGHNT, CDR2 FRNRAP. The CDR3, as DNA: TGTGCTAGTGGTTTGACGGGGGCAGGTGAAGCTTTCTTT. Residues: CASGLTGAGEAFF. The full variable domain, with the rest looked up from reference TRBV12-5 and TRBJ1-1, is DARVTQTPRHKVTEMGQEVTMRCQPILGHNTVFWYRQTMMQGLELLAYFRNRAPLDDSGMPKDRFSAEMPDATLATLKIQPSEPRDSAVYFCASGLTGAGEAFFGQGTRLTVV.

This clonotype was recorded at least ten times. The CDR3, as DNA: TGTGCCAGCAGTTACTCGGGACAGCGCTACGAGCAGTACTTC. Residues: CASSYSGQRYEQYF. J is TRBJ2-7 and V is TRBV6-2 or TRBV6-3; 7 bases are a match to TRBD1. J was trimmed by 3 bases and V by 0 bases; bases with no gene match: 2. The CDR3 consists of 14 residues. Looked up from germline, CDR1 is MNHEY and CDR2 is SVGEGT.

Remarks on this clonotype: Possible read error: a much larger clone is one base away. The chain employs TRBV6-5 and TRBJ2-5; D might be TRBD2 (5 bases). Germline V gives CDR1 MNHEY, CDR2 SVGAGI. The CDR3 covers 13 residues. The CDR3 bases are TGTGCCAGGAGTTCCCGGGAACAAGAGACCCAGTACTTC. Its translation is CARSSREQETQYF.

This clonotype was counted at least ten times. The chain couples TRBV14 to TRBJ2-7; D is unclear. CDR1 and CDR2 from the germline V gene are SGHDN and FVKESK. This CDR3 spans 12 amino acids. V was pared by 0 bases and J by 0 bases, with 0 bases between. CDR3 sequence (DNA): TGTGCCAGCAGCCAAGACTCCTACGAGCAGTACTTC. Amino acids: CASSQDSYEQYF.

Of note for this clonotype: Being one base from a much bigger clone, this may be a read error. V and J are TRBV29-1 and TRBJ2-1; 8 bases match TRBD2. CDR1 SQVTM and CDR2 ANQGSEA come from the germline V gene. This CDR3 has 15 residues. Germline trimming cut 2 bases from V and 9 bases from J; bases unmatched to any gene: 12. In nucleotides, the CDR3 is TGCAGCGTTGAACCGGGGCTAACGGGAGGGGGTGAGCAGTTCTTC. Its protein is CSVEPGLTGGGEQFF.

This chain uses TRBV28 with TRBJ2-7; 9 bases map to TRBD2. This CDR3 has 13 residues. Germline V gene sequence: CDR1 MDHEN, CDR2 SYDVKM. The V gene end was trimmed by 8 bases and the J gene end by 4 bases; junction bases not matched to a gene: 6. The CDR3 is CASGATSGYEQYF. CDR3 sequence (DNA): TGTGCCAGCGGAGCGACTAGCGGTTACGAGCAGTACTTC.

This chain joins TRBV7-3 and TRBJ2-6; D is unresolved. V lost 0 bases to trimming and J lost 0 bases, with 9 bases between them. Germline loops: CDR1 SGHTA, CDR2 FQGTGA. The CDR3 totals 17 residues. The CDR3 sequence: CASSLTATDSGANVLTF. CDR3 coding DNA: TGTGCCAGCAGCTTAACCGCAACAGACTCTGGGGCCAACGTCCTGACTTTC.